This T cell receptor beta chain was sequenced in a study of blood T cell repertoires in COVID-19. Study in general: The United States, Italy and Spain supplied acute and convalescent COVID-19 samples. Sources were T cells, B-cell-depleted T cells, or PBMCs; the material itself was cDNA or gDNA.

As handled by the study authors: Using reference gene primer amplification, nucleated cell counts were estimated. Sequencing was performed with immunoSEQ multiplex PCR; in TCRdb, only in-frame clones are kept and a portion is missing. That table supplies the V and J calls and clone size; D and trimming were determined from the DNA. The sample yields some 40,000 clones, 70% to 90% seen once. The CDR3 totals 14 residues. From germline, CDR1 is SGHRS and CDR2 YFSETQ. V trimming: 4 bases; J trimming: 1 base; junction bases outside the gene matches: 4. The chain links TRBV5-1 to TRBJ1-1; 7 bases fit TRBD1. Sequenced: peripheral blood. The receptor comes from a man aged 65-85 years with active COVID-19. The CDR3 here is CASSLQGQNTEAFF. The CDR3 nucleotides read TGCGCCAGCAGCCTACAGGGGCAGAACACTGAAGCTTTCTTT.